This T cell receptor beta chain was profiled in a study of OX40 agonist ivuxolimab in advanced cancers. Across the whole study: Patients received the agonistic anti-OX40 (CD134) antibody ivuxolimab.

General study findings and limits: At 0.1 to 3.0 mg/kg and by week 6, clonal expansion occurred in CD4+ and CD8+ blood T cells.

Autoimmune disease history or systemic immunosuppression excluded patients. The repertoire was sequenced with immunoSEQ multiplex PCR; TCRdb's copy has only in-frame clones and lacks some. Of around 40,000 clones listed, 70% to 85% are singletons. Only one count was recorded for this clone. Its antigen is still unknown. The CDR3 consists of 12 residues. Germline CDR1 and CDR2: SGHAT and FQNNGV. V trimming: 9 bases; J trimming: 10 bases; junction bases outside the gene matches: 11. The sequencing used CD4+ or CD8+ T cells sorted from blood, collected in a trial of the OX40 agonist ivuxolimab. This rearrangement joins TRBV11-2 to TRBJ1-1; TRBD1 aligns across 7 bases. The source is an adult with an advanced solid tumor such as melanoma, head and neck, liver or kidney cancer. As DNA, the CDR3 is TGTGCCAGTCAGGGGGGTCCTCCGAGAGCTTTCTTT. This gives the protein CASQGGPPRAFF.